The 9 T cell receptor beta chains below were found in one sample sequenced in a study of T-cell memory formation after mild COVID-19. TCRdb re-analysed the 5' RACE reads in MiXCR, keeping a single row per CDR3 protein. Of about 470,000 distinct CDR3 sequences listed, approximately 25% are singletons. Sequences were obtained from PBMCs or a T cell subset sorted from them (not recorded which). The receptor set was obtained from an adult woman who had mild COVID-19 (a few samples of this study predate the infection). Cell type and time point are not known.

This clonotype appeared a few times. The chain recombines TRBV6-5 with TRBJ1-1; tentatively, D is TRBD1 (6 bases). Between the trimmed V and J ends, which lost 2 bases and 5 bases, there was a span of 15 bases. This CDR3 contains 15 residues. Germline V lookup: CDR1 MNHEY, CDR2 SVGAGI. The CDR3 protein is CASSYQGTPGTEAFF. Written as DNA, the CDR3 is TGTGCCAGCAGTTACCAGGGGACCCCGGGAACTGAAGCTTTCTTT.

This clonotype was detected a few times. CDR3 nucleotides: TGTGCCTGGAGTTTACTAGCGGGGGGGCATAGAGACAATGAGCAGTTCTTC. Translation: CAWSLLAGGHRDNEQFF. The V and J genes are TRBV30 and TRBJ2-1; 13 positions match TRBD2. There are 17 residues in the CDR3. Germline CDR1 is GTSNPN and CDR2 is SVGIG (reference sequence). After removal of 2 bases from V and 5 bases from J, the junction contained 9 bases not matched to a gene.

This clonotype was seen a few times. V is TRBV12-3 or TRBV12-4 and J is TRBJ2-7, with 8 bases identical to TRBD1. With 3 bases clipped from V and 10 bases from J, the junction kept 5 bases outside the gene matches. There are 12 residues in the CDR3. The CDR3 nucleotides are TGTGCCAGCAGTTTGGGGACAGGACATCAGTACTTC. This translates into CASSLGTGHQYF.

This chain uses TRBV24-1 with TRBJ2-1; 9 bases are a match to TRBD2. The germline CDR1 and CDR2 sequences are KGHDR and SFDVKD. V lost 5 bases and J lost 5; bases outside the gene matches: 15. The CDR3 extends over 18 amino acids. DNA of the CDR3: TGTGCCACCAGTGGGGTTTGGCGGGAGGGCCAAGGAAACAATGAGCAGTTCTTC. Protein sequence: CATSGVWREGQGNNEQFF.

Only a few counts were recorded for this clonotype. The V call is TRBV7-6, the J call TRBJ2-1; TRBD2 agrees at 7 bases. The V gene's germline CDR1 is SGHVS and CDR2 FNYEAQ. Trimming took 4 bases from V and 8 from J; bases not matched to a gene: 11. The CDR3 contains 15 residues. CDR3: CASSSAGLGPDEQFF. The CDR3 DNA is TGTGCCAGCAGCTCAGCGGGACTCGGGCCCGATGAGCAGTTCTTC. The full variable domain, with the rest looked up from reference TRBV7-6 and TRBJ2-1, is GAGVSQSPRYKVTKRGQDVALRCDPISGHVSLYWYRQALGQGPEFLTYFNYEAQQDKSGLPNDRFSAERPEGSISTLTIQRTEQRDSAMYRCASSSAGLGPDEQFFGPGTRLTVL.

The chain links TRBV4-3 to TRBJ1-1; 7 bases fit TRBD1. Germline V gene sequence: CDR1 LGHNA, CDR2 YSLEER. The trim removed 0 bases at V and 2 bases at J, leaving 21 bases unmatched. The CDR3 is made up of 21 amino acids. Here the CDR3 reads CASSQDLGQSGIWGLNTEAFF. The CDR3 coding sequence is TGCGCCAGCAGCCAAGATTTGGGACAGTCGGGTATTTGGGGCTTAAACACTGAAGCTTTCTTT.

This chain joins TRBV7-6 and TRBJ2-2; 12 nucleotides align to TRBD2. The ends lost 5 bases at V and 4 bases at J; junction bases unmatched: 5. The CDR3 is made up of 16 amino acids. Germline lookup yields CDR1 SGHVS and CDR2 FNYEAQ. Written as DNA, the CDR3 is TGTGCCAGCAGCCAGGGGACTAGCGGGCTCACCGGGGAGCTGTTTTTT. This gives the protein CASSQGTSGLTGELFF.

This clonotype was observed a single time. CDR3 loop: CATQIKGRLGQPQHF. The CDR3 DNA sequence: TGTGCCACCCAGATTAAGGGACGGCTAGGTCAGCCCCAGCATTTT. This rearrangement joins TRBV6-1 to TRBJ1-5; possibly TRBD1 for D (5 bases). The germline V gene has CDR1 MNHNS and CDR2 SASEGT. Trimming stripped 10 bases from V and 6 bases from J, with 22 bases between. The CDR3 runs 15 residues.

The chain recombines TRBV15 with TRBJ1-1; 8 nucleotides agree with TRBD1. The CDR3 runs 14 residues. V was clipped by 8 bases and J by 0 bases; unmatched bases: 5. Germline-derived CDR1 and CDR2 are LNHNV and YYDKDF (reference sequence). The DNA of the CDR3 is TGTGCCACCGAAGACAGGGGACTGAACACTGAAGCTTTCTTT. Its protein is CATEDRGLNTEAFF.